What follows are 4 T cell receptor beta chains derived from one specimen sequenced in a study of T-cell memory formation after mild COVID-19. TCRdb re-analysed the 5' RACE reads in MiXCR, keeping a single row per CDR3 protein. The data contain roughly 52,000 distinct CDR3 sequences, more than 8% of them singletons. Sequencing was carried out using PBMCs or a T cell subset sorted from them (not recorded which). These receptor sequences come from a man aged 18 to 29 who had mild COVID-19 (a few samples of this study predate the infection). Cell type and time point are not known.

This clonotype was observed a handful of times. J is TRBJ2-5 and V is TRBV11-2; no clear D gene. CDR1 and CDR2 from the germline V gene are SGHAT and FQNNGV. The CDR3 is 13 residues long. V was pared by 5 bases and J by 2 bases, with 9 bases between. The CDR3: CASSRSMQETQYF. CDR3 bases: TGTGCCAGCAGCCGTTCCATGCAAGAGACCCAGTACTTC.

In its sample, this clonotype was seen many times. The chain's CDR3 is CASSSQGAAKNIQYF. CDR3 nucleotides: TGTGCCAGCAGCTCCCAGGGGGCGGCCAAAAACATTCAGTACTTC. V gene TRBV5-6 combines with J gene TRBJ2-4; the match to TRBD1 covers 8 bases. This CDR3 is built from 15 residues. V was clipped by 3 bases and J by 1 base; unmatched bases: 3. The germline V gene encodes CDR1 SGHDT and CDR2 YYEEEE.

V and J are TRBV2 and TRBJ1-2; 10 bases are shared with TRBD1. Germline V lookup: CDR1 SNHLY, CDR2 FYNNEI. The CDR3 covers 13 residues. V dropped 7 bases and J dropped 8; count of bases not matched to a gene: 7. The CDR3 region is CASTRDRGNGYTF. The CDR3 DNA reads TGTGCCAGCACCAGGGACAGGGGTAACGGCTACACCTTC. The variable domain in full, with the rest retrieved from reference TRBV2 and TRBJ1-2, is EPEVTQTPSHQVTQMGQEVILRCVPISNHLYFYWYRQILGQKVEFLVSFYNNEISEKSEIFDDQFSVERPDGSNFTLKIRSTKLEDSAMYFCASTRDRGNGYTFGSGTRLTVV.

This clonotype was seen repeatedly, ten times or more. This chain connects TRBV29-1 to TRBJ2-7; D may be TRBD2 (7 bases). Germline V gene data show CDR1 as SQVTM and CDR2 as ANQGSEA. Trimming took 7 bases from V and 0 from J, leaving 13 bases between them. The CDR3 loop spans 13 amino acids. The CDR3 sequence: CSAQGGGSYEQYF. The CDR3 region has the DNA TGCAGCGCCCAAGGGGGGGGCTCCTACGAGCAGTACTTC.